The rows below give T cell receptor beta chains drawn from one sample of a study of T-cell reconstitution after alpha-beta-depleted transplantation in children. Using its own MiXCR run on the PCR reads, TCRdb lists one record per CDR3 protein. The table lists some 640,000 distinct CDR3 sequences, roughly 17% of them singletons. Sequencing used PBMCs from the stem cell graft donor, obtained from the stem cell graft. The source of these receptors is a human donor who donated a stem cell graft to a child with acute myeloid leukemia. Both conserved end residues are part of each CDR3. Fields, in order: J gene, D gene, clone size, V gene, CDR3 protein, CDR3 DNA. A D gene is named only where the DNA matches it firmly. Clone size is not always given. Where it is, it says once, few, many or a class for expanded clones.

>TRBJ2-7|NA|NA|TRBV4-3
CASSQDRERRHQYF
TGCGCCAGCAGCCAAGATCGGGAACGGCGCCACCAGTACTTC
>TRBJ1-6|NA|few|TRBV6-1
CASRKGRQYSPLHF
TGTGCCAGCAGGAAGGGAAGGCAGTATTCACCCCTCCACTTT
>TRBJ1-5|TRBD1|NA|TRBV5-1
CASSLLQGRDQPQHF
TGCGCCAGCAGCTTGTTACAGGGGCGCGATCAGCCCCAGCATTTT
>TRBJ2-3|TRBD2|few|TRBV7-8
CASRPPGTSHTDTQYF
TGTGCCAGCAGGCCTCCCGGGACTAGCCACACAGATACGCAGTATTTT
>TRBJ2-1|NA|NA|TRBV3-1
CASSQRPDRPYNEQFF
TGTGCCAGCAGCCAAAGACCAGACAGGCCTTACAATGAGCAGTTCTTC
>TRBJ2-1|NA|NA|TRBV7-7
CASSHGPPWSNEQFF
TGTGCCAGCAGCCACGGACCGCCTTGGTCGAATGAGCAGTTCTTC
>TRBJ1-2|NA|NA|TRBV14
CASSRWVNYGYTF
TGTGCCAGCAGCCGCTGGGTTAACTATGGCTACACCTTC
>TRBJ2-1|TRBD1|many|TRBV20-1
CSATDRGRYNEQFF
TGCAGTGCTACTGACAGGGGCAGATACAATGAGCAGTTCTTC
>TRBJ1-4|TRBD1|many|TRBV15
CATTPTGTGDEKLFF
TGTGCCACCACCCCGACCGGGACAGGTGATGAAAAACTGTTTTTT
>TRBJ1-2|NA|NA|TRBV5-1
CASSLTPNPTDGYTF
TGCGCCAGCAGCTTGACCCCTAATCCGACAGATGGCTACACCTTC
>TRBJ2-7|NA|few|TRBV7-2
CASSLAADSTYEQYF
TGTGCCAGCAGCTTAGCAGCTGACAGCACCTACGAGCAGTACTTC
>TRBJ2-3|TRBD2|NA|TRBV15
CATSRGNGGEGTTDTQYF
TGTGCCACCAGCAGAGGCAACGGGGGGGAGGGGACCACAGATACGCAGTATTTT
>TRBJ1-5|NA|many|TRBV15
CATSRNGGNQPQHF
TGTGCCACCAGCAGGAACGGCGGCAATCAGCCCCAGCATTTT
>TRBJ1-2|NA|many|TRBV4-3
CASSPRRDGSYGYTF
TGCGCCAGCAGCCCAAGGCGGGACGGATCCTATGGCTACACCTTC
>TRBJ2-7|NA|NA|TRBV21-1
CASSKVVLQYEQYF
TGTGCCAGCAGCAAAGTAGTGCTGCAGTACGAGCAGTACTTC
>TRBJ2-1|NA|many|TRBV7-2
CASSWGIGNEQFF
TGTGCCAGCAGCTGGGGGATTGGGAATGAGCAGTTCTTC
>TRBJ1-5|NA|many|TRBV20-1
CSATGESIYQPQHF
TGCAGTGCTACAGGGGAGAGCATTTATCAGCCCCAGCATTTT
>TRBJ2-6|NA|NA|TRBV6-1
CASILSPGSGANVLTF
TGTGCCAGCATTCTTTCTCCCGGCTCTGGGGCCAACGTCCTGACTTTC
>TRBJ2-5|TRBD1|many|TRBV12-3/TRBV12-4
CASSLGQGWQETQYF
TGTGCCAGCAGTTTAGGACAGGGGTGGCAAGAGACCCAGTACTTC
>TRBJ1-3|TRBD1|many|TRBV29-1
CSVEGQSVNTIYF
TGCAGCGTCGAGGGACAGTCCGTAAACACCATATATTTT
>TRBJ1-2|NA|many|TRBV20-1
CSAPWEGRYGYTF
TGCAGTGCCCCCTGGGAGGGCAGGTATGGCTACACCTTC
>TRBJ2-1|TRBD2|NA|TRBV5-1
CASSRTGTSLLSSYNEQFF
TGCGCCAGCAGCCGAACCGGGACTAGCTTATTGAGCTCCTACAATGAGCAGTTCTTC
>TRBJ2-1|TRBD2|few|TRBV9
CASSVADGGAAGEQFF
TGTGCCAGCAGCGTAGCCGACGGGGGGGCCGCTGGGGAGCAGTTCTTC
>TRBJ2-1|NA|few|TRBV7-9
CASTPKWGIYNEQFF
TGTGCCAGCACCCCGAAGTGGGGGATCTACAATGAGCAGTTCTTC
>TRBJ2-3|TRBD1|many|TRBV20-1
CSALDRDRGTDTQYF
TGCAGTGCCCTGGACCGGGACAGGGGAACAGATACGCAGTATTTT
>TRBJ2-3|TRBD1|few|TRBV27
CASSLFSSGQAGKDTQYF
TGTGCCAGCAGTTTATTCTCTTCTGGACAGGCGGGCAAGGATACGCAGTATTTT
>TRBJ2-3|NA|NA|TRBV5-6
CASSLDQGEIRTDTQYF
TGTGCCAGCAGCTTGGATCAGGGAGAGATACGCACAGATACGCAGTATTTT
>TRBJ1-2|NA|NA|TRBV7-2
CASTLTGLNTNYGYTF
TGTGCCAGCACCCTTACTGGTCTAAATACAAACTATGGCTACACCTTC
>TRBJ2-6|NA|many|TRBV20-1
CSARDPHSGANVLTF
TGCAGTGCTAGAGACCCACACTCTGGGGCCAACGTCCTGACTTTC
>TRBJ2-5|NA|many|TRBV5-8
CASSFARMAETQYF
TGTGCCAGCAGCTTCGCTAGAATGGCAGAGACCCAGTACTTC
>TRBJ2-5|NA|few|TRBV12-3/TRBV12-4
CASSFSRGETQYF
TGTGCCAGCAGTTTCTCGAGGGGGGAGACCCAGTACTTC
>TRBJ2-1|NA|NA|TRBV6-2/TRBV6-3
CASRGTSRDEQFF
TGTGCCAGCAGGGGGACTTCCAGGGATGAGCAGTTCTTC
>TRBJ1-5|NA|NA|TRBV6-2/TRBV6-3
CASSYRRGGNQPQHF
TGTGCCAGCAGTTACAGGCGCGGGGGGAATCAGCCCCAGCATTTT